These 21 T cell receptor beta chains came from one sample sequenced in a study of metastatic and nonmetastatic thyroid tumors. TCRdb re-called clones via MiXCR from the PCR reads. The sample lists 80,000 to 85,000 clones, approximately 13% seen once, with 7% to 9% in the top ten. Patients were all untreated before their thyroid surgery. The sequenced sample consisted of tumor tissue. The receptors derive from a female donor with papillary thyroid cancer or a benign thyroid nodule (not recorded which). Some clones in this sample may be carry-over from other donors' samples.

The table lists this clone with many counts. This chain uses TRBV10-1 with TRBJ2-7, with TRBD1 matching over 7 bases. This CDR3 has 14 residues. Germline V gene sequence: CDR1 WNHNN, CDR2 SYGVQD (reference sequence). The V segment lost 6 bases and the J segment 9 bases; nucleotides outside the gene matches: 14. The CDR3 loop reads CASSRGQAGERQYF. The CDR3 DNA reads TGCGCCAGCAGCCGAGGACAGGCCGGAGAGCGGCAGTACTTC.

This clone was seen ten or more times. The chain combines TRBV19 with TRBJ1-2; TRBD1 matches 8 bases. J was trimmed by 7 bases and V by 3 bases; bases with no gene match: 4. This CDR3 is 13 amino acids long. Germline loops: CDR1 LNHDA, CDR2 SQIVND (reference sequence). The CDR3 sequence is CASSIGQGGGYTF. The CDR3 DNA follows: TGTGCCAGTAGTATCGGACAGGGAGGTGGCTACACCTTC.

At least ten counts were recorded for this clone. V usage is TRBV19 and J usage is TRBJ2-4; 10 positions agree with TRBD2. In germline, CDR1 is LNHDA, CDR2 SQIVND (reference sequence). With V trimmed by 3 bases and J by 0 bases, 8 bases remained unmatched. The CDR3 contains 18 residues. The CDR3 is CASSMITSGTIAKNIQYF. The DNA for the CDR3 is TGTGCCAGTAGTATGATAACTAGCGGGACCATAGCCAAAAACATTCAGTACTTC.

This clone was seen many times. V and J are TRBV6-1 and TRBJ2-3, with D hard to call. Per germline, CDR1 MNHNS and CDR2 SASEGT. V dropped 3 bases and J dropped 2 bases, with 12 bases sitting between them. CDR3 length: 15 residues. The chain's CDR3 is CASSDGLISTDTQYF. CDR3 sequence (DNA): TGTGCCAGCAGTGACGGCCTTATTTCCACAGATACGCAGTATTTT.

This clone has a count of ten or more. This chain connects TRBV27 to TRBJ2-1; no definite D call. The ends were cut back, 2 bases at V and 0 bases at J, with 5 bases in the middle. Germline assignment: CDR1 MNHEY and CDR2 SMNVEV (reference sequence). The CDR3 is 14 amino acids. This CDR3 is CASSLRSSYNEQFF. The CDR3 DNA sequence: TGTGCCAGCAGTTTAAGGAGCTCCTACAATGAGCAGTTCTTC.

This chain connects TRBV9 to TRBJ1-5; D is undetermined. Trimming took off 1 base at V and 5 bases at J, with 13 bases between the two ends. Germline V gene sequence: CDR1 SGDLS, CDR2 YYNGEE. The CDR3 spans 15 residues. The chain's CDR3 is CASSVSPRFDQPQHF. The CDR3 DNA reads TGTGCCAGCAGCGTAAGCCCCAGGTTTGATCAGCCCCAGCATTTT.

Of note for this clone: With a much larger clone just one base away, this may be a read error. This CDR3 reads CASSLASGIGAREFF. The CDR3 DNA is TGTGCTAGCAGCTTAGCTAGCGGGATCGGGGCCCGGGAGTTCTTC. The J gene is TRBJ2-1, the V gene TRBV7-7, with 9 bases identical to TRBD2. Per the germline V gene, CDR1 is SSHAT and CDR2 is FNYEAQ (reference sequence). The CDR3 has 15 residues.

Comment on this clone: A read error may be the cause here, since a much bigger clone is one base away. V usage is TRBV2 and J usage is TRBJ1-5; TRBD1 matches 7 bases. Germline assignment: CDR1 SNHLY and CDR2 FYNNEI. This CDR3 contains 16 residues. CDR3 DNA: TGTGCCAGCATTGAAGGTGACAGGGTTCGCAATCAGCCCCAGCATTTT. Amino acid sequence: CASIEGDRVRNQPQHF. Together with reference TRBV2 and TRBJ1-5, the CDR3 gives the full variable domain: EPEVTQTPSHQVTQMGQEVILRCVPISNHLYFYWYRQILGQKVEFLVSFYNNEISEKSEIFDDQFSVERPDGSNFTLKIRSTKLEDSAMYFCASIEGDRVRNQPQHFGDGTRLSIL.

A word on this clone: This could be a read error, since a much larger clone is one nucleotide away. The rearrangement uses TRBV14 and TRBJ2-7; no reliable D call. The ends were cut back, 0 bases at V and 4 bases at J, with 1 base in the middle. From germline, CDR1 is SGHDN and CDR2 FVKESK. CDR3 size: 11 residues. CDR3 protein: CASSQDYEQYF. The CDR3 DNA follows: TGTGCCAGCAGCCAAGATTACGAGCAGTACTTC. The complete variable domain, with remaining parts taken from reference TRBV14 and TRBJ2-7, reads EAGVTQFPSHSVIEKGQTVTLRCDPISGHDNLYWYRRVMGKEIKFLLHFVKESKQDESGMPNNRFLAERTGGTYSTLKVQPAELEDSGVYFCASSQDYEQYFGPGTRLTVT.

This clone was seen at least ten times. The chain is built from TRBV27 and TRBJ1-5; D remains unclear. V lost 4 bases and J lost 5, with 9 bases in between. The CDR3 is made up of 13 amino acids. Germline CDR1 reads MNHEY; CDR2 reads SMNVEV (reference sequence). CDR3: CASSWVAYQPQHF. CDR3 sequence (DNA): TGTGCCAGCAGTTGGGTGGCGTATCAGCCCCAGCATTTT.

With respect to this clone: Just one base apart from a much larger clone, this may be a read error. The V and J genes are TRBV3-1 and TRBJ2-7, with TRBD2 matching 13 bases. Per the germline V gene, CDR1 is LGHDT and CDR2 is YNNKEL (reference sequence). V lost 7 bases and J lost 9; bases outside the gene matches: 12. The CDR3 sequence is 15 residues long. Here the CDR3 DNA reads TGTGCCAGCATCCGGACCGGGACTAGCGGGAATCCGCAGTACTTC. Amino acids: CASIRTGTSGNPQYF.

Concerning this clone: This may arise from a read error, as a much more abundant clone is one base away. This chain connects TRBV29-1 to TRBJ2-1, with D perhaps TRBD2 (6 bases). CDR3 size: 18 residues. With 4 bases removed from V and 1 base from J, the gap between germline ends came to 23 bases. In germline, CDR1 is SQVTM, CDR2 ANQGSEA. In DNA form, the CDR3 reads TGCAGCGTTGTTGGAAGGCTATCGGGAGAGCGGTCCTACAATGAGCAGTTCTTC. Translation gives CSVVGRLSGERSYNEQFF.

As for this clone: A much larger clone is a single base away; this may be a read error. In DNA, the CDR3 is TGTGCCAGCAGTGAGAGGGACAGCTATGTCTACACCTTC. Protein sequence: CASSERDSYVYTF. This chain links TRBV25-1 with TRBJ1-2; 7 bases are shared with TRBD1. The germline CDR1 and CDR2 sequences are MGHDK and SYGVNS. The CDR3 runs to 13 residues.

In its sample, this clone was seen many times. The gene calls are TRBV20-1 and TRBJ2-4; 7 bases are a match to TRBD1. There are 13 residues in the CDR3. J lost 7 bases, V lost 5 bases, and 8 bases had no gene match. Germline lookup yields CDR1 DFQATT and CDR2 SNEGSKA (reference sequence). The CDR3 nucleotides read TGCAGTGCTCCACAAGACAGGGACAACATTCAGTACTTC. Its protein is CSAPQDRDNIQYF.

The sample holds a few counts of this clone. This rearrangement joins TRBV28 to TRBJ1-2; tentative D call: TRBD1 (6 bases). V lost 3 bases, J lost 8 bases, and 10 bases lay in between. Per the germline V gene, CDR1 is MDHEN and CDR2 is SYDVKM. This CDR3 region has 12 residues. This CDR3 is CASSFNQGGYTF. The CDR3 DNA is TGTGCCAGCAGTTTTAATCAGGGGGGCTACACCTTC.

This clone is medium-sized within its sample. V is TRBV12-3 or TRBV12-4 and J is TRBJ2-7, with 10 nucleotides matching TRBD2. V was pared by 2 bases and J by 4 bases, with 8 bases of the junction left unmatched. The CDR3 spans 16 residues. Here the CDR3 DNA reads TGTGCCAGCAGTTTATCGACTAGCGGGCTCCCTTACGAGCAGTACTTC. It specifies CASSLSTSGLPYEQYF.

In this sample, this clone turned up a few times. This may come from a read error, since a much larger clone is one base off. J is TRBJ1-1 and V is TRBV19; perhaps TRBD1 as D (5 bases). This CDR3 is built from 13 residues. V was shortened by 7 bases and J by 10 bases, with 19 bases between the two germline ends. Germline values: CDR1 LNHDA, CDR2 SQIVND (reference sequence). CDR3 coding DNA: TGTGCCAGTACCCGGCGGGGACGGCGCGGAGCTTTCTTT. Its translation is CASTRRGRRGAFF.

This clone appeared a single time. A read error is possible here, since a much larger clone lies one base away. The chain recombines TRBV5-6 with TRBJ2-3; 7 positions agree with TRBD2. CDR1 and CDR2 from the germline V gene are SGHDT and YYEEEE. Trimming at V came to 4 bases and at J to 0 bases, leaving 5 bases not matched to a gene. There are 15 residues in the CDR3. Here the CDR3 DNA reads TGTGCCAGCAGCGTGCTAGCGGTAAGCACAGATACGCAGTATTTT. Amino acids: CASSVLAVSTDTQYF.

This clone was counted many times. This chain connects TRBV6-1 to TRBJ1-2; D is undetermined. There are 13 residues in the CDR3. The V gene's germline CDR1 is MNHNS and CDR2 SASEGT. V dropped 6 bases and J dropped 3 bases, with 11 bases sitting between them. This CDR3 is CASRRSGDYGYTF. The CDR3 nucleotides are TGTGCCAGCAGGAGGTCGGGCGACTATGGCTACACCTTC.

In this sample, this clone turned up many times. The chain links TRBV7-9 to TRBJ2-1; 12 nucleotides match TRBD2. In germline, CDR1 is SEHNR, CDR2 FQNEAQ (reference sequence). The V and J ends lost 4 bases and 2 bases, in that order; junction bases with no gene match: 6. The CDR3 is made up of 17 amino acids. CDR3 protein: CASSYPTSGSPYNEQFF. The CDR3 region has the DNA TGTGCCAGCAGCTACCCGACTAGCGGGAGCCCCTACAATGAGCAGTTCTTC.

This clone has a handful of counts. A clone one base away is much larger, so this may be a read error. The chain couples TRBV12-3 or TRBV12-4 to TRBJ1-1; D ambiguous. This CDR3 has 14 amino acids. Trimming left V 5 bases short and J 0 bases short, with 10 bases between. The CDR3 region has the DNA TGTGCCAGCAGTACCGCGGCGATGAACACTGAAGCTTTCTTT. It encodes CASSTAAMNTEAFF.